This TCR beta chain is from a study of cytomegalovirus exposure and HLA in healthy donors. This clone occurred a few times. Antigen unknown. The study, taken as a whole, reports: A later analysis linked a missense DCLRE1C variant to TCR beta V- and J-gene trimming.

The PCR contained 60 Vbeta and 13 Jbeta primers. Clones were sequenced by immunoSEQ multiplex PCR, and TCRdb holds only the in-frame ones, with some missing. The sample lists some 110,000 clones; 60% to 80% were seen once. The trim removed 4 bases at V and 1 base at J, leaving 11 bases unmatched. Per germline, CDR1 SGHRS and CDR2 YFSETQ. There are 17 residues in the CDR3. The sequenced sample consisted of PBMCs. The V gene is TRBV5-1, the J gene TRBJ2-3, with 8 bases aligning to TRBD2. The receptor was isolated from a man aged 40-50 years in good health and CMV-seronegative. CDR3: CASSTGAGALRTDTQYF. CDR3 DNA: TGCGCCAGCAGCACTGGAGCGGGGGCGCTCCGCACAGATACGCAGTATTTT.